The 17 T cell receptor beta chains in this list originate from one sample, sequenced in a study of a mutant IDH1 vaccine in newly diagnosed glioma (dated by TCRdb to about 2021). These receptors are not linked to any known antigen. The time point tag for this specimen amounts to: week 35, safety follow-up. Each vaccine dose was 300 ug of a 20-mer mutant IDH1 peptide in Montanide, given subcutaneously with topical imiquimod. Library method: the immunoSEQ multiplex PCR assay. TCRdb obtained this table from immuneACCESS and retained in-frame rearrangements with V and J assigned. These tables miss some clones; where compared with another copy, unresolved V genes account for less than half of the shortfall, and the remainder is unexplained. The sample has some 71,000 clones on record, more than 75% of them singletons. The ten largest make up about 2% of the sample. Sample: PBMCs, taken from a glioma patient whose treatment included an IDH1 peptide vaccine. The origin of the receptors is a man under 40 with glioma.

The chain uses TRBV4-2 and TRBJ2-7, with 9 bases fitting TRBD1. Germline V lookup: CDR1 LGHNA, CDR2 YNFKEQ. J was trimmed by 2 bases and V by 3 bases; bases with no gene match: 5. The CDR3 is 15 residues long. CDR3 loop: CASSQVQGATYEQYF. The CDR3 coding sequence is TGTGCCAGCAGCCAGGTACAGGGGGCCACCTACGAGCAGTACTTC.

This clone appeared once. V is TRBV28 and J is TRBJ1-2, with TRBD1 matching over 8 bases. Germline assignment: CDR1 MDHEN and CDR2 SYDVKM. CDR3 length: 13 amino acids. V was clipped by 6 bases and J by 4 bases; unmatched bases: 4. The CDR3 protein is CASSRGQAYGYTF. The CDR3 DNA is TGTGCCAGCAGCAGGGGACAGGCCTATGGCTACACCTTC.

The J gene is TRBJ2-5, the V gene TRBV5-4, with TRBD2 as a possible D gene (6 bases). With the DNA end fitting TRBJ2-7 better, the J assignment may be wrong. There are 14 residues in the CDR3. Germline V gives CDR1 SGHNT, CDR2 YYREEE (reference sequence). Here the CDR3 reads CASSLVPGAYEQYF. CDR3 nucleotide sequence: TGTGCCAGCAGCTTGGTTCCGGGGGCCTACGAGCAGTACTTC.

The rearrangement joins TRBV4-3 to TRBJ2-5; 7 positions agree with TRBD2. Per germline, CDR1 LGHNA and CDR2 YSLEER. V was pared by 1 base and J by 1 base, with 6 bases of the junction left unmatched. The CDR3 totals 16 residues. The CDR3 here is CASSQGGRGVQETQYF. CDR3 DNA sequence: TGCGCCAGCAGCCAAGGGGGCCGGGGGGTCCAAGAGACCCAGTACTTC.

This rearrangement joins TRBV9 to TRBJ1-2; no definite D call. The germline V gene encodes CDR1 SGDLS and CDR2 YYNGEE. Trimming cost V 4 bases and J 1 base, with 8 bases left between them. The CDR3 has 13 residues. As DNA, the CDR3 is TGTGCCAGCAGCCCTCACGATAACTATGGCTACACCTTC. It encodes CASSPHDNYGYTF.

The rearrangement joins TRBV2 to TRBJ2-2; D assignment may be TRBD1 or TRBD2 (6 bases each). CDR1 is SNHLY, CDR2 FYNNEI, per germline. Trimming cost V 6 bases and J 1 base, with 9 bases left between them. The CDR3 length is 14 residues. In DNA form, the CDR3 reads TGTGCCAGCAGGGGGGGCCAGAACACCGGGGAGCTGTTTTTT. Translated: CASRGGQNTGELFF.

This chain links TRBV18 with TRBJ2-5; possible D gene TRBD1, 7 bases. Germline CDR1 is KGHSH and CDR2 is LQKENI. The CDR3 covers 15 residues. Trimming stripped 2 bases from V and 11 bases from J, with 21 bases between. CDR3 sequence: CASSPRDRRSGEQYF. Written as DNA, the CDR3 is TGTGCCAGCTCACCAAGGGACAGACGTTCGGGGGAGCAGTACTTC. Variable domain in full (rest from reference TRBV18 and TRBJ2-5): NAGVMQNPRHLVRRRGQEARLRCSPMKGHSHVYWYRQLPEEGLKFMVYLQKENIIDESGMPKERFSAEFPKEGPSILRIQQVVRGDSAAYFCASSPRDRRSGEQYFGPGTRLLVL.

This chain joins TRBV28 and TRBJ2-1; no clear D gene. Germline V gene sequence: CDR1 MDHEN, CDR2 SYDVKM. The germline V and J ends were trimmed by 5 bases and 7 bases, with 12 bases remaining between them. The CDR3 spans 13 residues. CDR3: CASSPPTRNEQFF. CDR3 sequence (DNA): TGTGCCAGCAGTCCGCCGACACGGAATGAGCAGTTCTTC.

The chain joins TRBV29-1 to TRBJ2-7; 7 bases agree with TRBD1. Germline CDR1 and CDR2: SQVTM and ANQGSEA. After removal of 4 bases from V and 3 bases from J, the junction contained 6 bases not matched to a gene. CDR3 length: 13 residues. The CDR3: CSVGGQSFYEQYF. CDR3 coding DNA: TGCAGCGTTGGGGGACAGTCTTTCTACGAGCAGTACTTC.

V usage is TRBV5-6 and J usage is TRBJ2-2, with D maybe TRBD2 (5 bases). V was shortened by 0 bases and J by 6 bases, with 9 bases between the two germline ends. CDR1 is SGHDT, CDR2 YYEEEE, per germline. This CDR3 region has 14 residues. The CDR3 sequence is CASSLGGKAGELFF. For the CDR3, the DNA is TGTGCCAGCAGCTTGGGAGGGAAGGCCGGGGAGCTGTTTTTT.

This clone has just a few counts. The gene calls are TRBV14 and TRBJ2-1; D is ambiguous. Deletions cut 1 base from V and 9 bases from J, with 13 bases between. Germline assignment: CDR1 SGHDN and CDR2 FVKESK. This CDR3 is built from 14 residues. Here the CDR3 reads CASSQVGRTVEQFF. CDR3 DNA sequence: TGTGCCAGCAGCCAAGTCGGCCGAACAGTTGAGCAGTTCTTC.

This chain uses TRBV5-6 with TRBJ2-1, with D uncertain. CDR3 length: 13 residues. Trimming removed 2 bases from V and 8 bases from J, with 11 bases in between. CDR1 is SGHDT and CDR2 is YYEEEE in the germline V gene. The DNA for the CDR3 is TGTGCCAGCAGCTTAAACACTTGGGATGAGCAGTTCTTC. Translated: CASSLNTWDEQFF.

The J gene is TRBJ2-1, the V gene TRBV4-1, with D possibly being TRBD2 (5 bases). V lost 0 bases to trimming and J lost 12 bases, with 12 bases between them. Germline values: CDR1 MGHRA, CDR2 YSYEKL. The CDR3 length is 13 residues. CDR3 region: CASSQEGLAGQFF. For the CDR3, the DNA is TGCGCCAGCAGCCAAGAAGGGCTAGCTGGGCAGTTCTTC.

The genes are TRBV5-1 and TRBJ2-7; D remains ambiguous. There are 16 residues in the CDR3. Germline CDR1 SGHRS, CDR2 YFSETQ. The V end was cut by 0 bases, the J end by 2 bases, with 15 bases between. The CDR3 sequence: CASSLEPGRRAYEQYF. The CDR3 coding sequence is TGCGCCAGCAGCTTGGAGCCCGGCAGGAGAGCCTACGAGCAGTACTTC.

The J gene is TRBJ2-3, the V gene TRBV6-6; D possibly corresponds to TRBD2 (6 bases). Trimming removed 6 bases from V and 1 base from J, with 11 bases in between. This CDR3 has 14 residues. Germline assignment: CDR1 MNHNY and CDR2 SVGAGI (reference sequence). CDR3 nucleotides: TGTGCCAGCAGAACCATAGCGGGCACAGATACGCAGTATTTT. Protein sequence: CASRTIAGTDTQYF.

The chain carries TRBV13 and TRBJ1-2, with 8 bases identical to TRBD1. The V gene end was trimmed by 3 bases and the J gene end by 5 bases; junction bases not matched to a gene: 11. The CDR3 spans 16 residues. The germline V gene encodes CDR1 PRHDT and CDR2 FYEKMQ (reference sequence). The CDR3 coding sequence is TGTGCCAGCAGCTTCCCTGGGGTGGGACAGGTTTATGGCTACACCTTC. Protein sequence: CASSFPGVGQVYGYTF.

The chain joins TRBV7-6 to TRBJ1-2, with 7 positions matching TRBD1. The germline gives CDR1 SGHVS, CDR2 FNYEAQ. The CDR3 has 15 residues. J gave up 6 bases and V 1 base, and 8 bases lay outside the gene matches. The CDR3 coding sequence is TGTGCCAGCAGCTTAGTAAGGGGGCTTCAGCATGGCTACACCTTC. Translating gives CASSLVRGLQHGYTF.